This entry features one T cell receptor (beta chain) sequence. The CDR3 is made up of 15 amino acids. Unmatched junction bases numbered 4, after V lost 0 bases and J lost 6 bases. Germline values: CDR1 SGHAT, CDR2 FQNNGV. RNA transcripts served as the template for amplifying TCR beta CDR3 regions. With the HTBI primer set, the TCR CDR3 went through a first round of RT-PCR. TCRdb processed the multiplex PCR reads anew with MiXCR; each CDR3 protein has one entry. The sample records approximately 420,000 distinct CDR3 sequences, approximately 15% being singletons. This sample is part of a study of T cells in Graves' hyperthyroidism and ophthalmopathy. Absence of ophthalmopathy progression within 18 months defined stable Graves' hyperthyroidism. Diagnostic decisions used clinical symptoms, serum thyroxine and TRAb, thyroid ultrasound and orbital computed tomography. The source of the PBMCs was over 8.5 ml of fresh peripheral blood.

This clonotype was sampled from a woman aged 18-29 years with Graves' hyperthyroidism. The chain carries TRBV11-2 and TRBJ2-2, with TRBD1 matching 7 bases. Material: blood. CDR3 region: CASSLEWQGAGELFF. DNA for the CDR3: TGTGCCAGCAGCTTAGAGTGGCAGGGGGCCGGGGAGCTGTTTTTT.